The entry below gives a single T cell receptor (beta chain) sequence along with its context. This specimen comes from a study of blood T cell repertoires in COVID-19. Looking at the study overall: Italy, Spain and the United States were the sources of the convalescent and acute COVID-19 samples.

Under the authors' procedure: The assay estimated nucleated cells by amplifying reference gene primers. The repertoire was sequenced with immunoSEQ multiplex PCR; TCRdb's copy has only in-frame clones and lacks some. Clone size and V and J calls were adopted from that table, with D and trimming inferred from the DNA. The sample contains tens of thousands of clones, 91% of which appear only once. Material: peripheral blood. This receptor was identified in a woman between 50 and 59 years old in a cohort sampled during active COVID-19.

CDR3 region: CASSLAGGIDTQYF. The CDR3 nucleotides are TGTGCCAGCAGCTTAGCGGGGGGGATAGATACGCAGTATTTT. The chain combines TRBV7-2 with TRBJ2-3, with 7 bases lining up with TRBD2. The CDR3 runs to 14 residues. The germline CDR1 and CDR2 sequences are SGHTA and FQGNSA. Trimming removed 0 bases from V and 5 bases from J; junction bases left unmatched: 2.